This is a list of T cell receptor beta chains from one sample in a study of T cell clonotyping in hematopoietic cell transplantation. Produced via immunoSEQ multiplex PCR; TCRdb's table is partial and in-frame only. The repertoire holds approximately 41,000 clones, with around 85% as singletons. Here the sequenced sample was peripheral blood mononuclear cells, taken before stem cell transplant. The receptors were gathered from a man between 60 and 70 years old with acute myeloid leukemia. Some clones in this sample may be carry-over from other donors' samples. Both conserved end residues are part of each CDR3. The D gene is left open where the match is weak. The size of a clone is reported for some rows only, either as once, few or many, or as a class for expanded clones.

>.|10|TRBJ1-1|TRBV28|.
CASRGSEAFF
TGTGCCAGCAGAGGCAGCGAAGCTTTCTTT
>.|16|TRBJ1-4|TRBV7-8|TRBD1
CASSFSGTGGGEKLFF
TGTGCCAGCAGCTTTTCCGGGACAGGAGGTGGTGAAAAACTGTTTTTT
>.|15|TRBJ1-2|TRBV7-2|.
CASSLGGGISYGYTF
TGTGCCAGCAGCCTAGGCGGAGGGATAAGCTATGGCTACACCTTC
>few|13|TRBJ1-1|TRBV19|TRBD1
CASSSTGDTEAFF
TGTGCCAGTAGTTCGACAGGGGACACTGAAGCTTTCTTT
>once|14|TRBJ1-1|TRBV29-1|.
CSVGGATENTEAFF
TGCAGCGTTGGGGGGGCGACGGAGAACACTGAAGCTTTCTTT
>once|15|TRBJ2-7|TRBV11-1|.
CASSADSGGNYEQYF
TGTGCCAGCAGCGCAGATAGCGGTGGTAACTACGAGCAGTACTTC
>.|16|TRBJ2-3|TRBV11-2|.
CASSLGASPSTDTQYF
TGTGCCAGCAGCTTAGGGGCATCCCCTAGCACAGATACGCAGTATTTT
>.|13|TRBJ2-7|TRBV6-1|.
CASSEPGAYEQYF
TGTGCCAGCAGTGAGCCAGGAGCCTACGAGCAGTACTTC
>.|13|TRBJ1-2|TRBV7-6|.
CASSLDGSYGYTF
TGTGCCAGCAGCTTAGACGGTAGCTATGGCTACACCTTC
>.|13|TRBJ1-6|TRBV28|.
CASSLHTNSPLHF
TGTGCCAGCAGTTTGCACACGAATTCACCCCTCCACTTT
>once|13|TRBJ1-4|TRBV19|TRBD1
CASMDRGAEKLFF
TGTGCCAGTATGGACAGGGGGGCTGAAAAACTGTTTTTT
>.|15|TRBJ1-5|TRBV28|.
CASSSNAGSNQPQHF
TGTGCCAGCAGTTCCAATGCGGGTAGCAATCAGCCCCAGCATTTT
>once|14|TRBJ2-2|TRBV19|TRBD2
CASSQTSDTGELFF
TGTGCCAGTAGCCAGACTAGCGACACCGGGGAGCTGTTTTTT
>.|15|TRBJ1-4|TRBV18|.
CASSTRTAANEKLFF
TGTGCCAGCTCAACCCGTACGGCAGCTAATGAAAAACTGTTTTTT
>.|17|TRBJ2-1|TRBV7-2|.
CASSFDAGGRGSGEQFF
TGTGCCAGCAGCTTTGACGCCGGGGGTCGGGGGAGCGGCGAGCAGTTCTTC
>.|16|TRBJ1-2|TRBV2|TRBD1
CASSDPGTGRYYGYTF
TGTGCCAGCAGTGACCCCGGGACAGGCAGATACTATGGCTACACCTTC
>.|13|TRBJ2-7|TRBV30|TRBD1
CAWRYRGTYEQYF
TGTGCCTGGAGGTACAGGGGCACCTACGAGCAGTACTTC
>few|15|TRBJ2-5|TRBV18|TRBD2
CASSVSRGGQETQYF
TGTGCCAGCTCCGTCTCGCGGGGGGGCCAAGAGACCCAGTACTTC
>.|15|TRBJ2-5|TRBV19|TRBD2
CASSIVLAGGETQYF
TGTGCCAGTAGTATAGTACTAGCGGGGGGAGAGACCCAGTACTTC
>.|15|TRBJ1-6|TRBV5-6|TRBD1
CASSFGTVYNSPLHF
TGTGCCAGCAGCTTCGGGACAGTATATAATTCACCCCTCCACTTT
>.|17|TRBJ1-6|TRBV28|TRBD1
CASSFNRGGSYNSPLHF
TGTGCCAGCAGTTTCAACAGGGGTGGCTCCTATAATTCACCCCTCCACTTT
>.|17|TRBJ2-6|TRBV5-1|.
CASSLFASTAGANVLTF
TGCGCCAGCAGCTTGTTTGCGTCCACAGCTGGGGCCAACGTCCTGACTTTC
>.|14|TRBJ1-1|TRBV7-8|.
CASSPVPGGTEAFF
TGTGCCAGCAGCCCAGTCCCTGGGGGCACTGAAGCTTTCTTT
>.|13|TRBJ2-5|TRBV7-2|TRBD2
CASSLGLRETQYF
TGTGCCAGCAGCTTGGGACTACGAGAGACCCAGTACTTC
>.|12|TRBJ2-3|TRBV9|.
CASSAFTDTQYF
TGTGCCAGCAGCGCCTTCACAGATACGCAGTATTTT
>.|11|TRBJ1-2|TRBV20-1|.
CSLLNPYGYTF
TGCAGTCTTTTAAATCCTTATGGCTACACCTTC
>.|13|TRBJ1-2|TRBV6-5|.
CASSAGDNYGYTF
TGTGCCAGCTCGGCAGGAGACAACTATGGCTACACCTTC
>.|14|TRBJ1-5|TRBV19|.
CASSPTYIGQPQHF
TGTGCCAGTAGCCCAACCTACATCGGTCAGCCCCAGCATTTT
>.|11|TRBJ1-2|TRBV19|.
CASSWGAGYTF
TGTGCCAGTAGTTGGGGGGCTGGCTACACCTTC
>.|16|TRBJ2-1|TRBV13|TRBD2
CASSLGGTSGAHEQFF
TGTGCCAGCAGCTTGGGGGGGACTAGCGGAGCCCATGAGCAGTTCTTC
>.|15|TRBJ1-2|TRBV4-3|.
CASSQAHQGSYGYTF
TGCGCCAGCAGCCAAGCTCATCAGGGTTCCTATGGCTACACCTTC
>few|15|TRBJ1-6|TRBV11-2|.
CASSLVSRTNSPLHF
TGTGCCAGCAGCTTGGTCTCCAGAACTAATTCACCCCTCCACTTT
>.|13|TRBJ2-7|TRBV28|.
CASIGSPTYEQYF
TGTGCCAGCATCGGCTCGCCGACCTACGAGCAGTACTTC
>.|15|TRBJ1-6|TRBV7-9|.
CASSLEGGHNSPLHF
TGTGCCAGCAGCTTAGAGGGGGGGCACAATTCACCCCTCCACTTT
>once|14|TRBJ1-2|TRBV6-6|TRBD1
CASTYAGQGRSGTF
TGTGCCAGCACCTACGCAGGACAGGGGAGAAGCGGAACCTTC
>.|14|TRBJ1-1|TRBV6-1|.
CASSDPLTYTEAFF
TGTGCCAGCAGCGACCCTCTAACGTACACTGAAGCTTTCTTT
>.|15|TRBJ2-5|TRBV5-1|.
CASSLGLGVTETQYF
TGCGCCAGCAGCTTGGGTTTGGGGGTAACGGAGACCCAGTACTTC
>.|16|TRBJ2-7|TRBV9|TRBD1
CASSVQGQGGPYEQYF
TGTGCCAGCAGCGTACAGGGACAGGGGGGGCCCTACGAGCAGTACTTC
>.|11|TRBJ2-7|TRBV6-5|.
CASSYSGEQYF
TGTGCCAGCAGTTACTCGGGAGAGCAGTACTTC
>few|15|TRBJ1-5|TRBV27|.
CASTRTVGGNQPQHF
TGTGCCAGCACCCGGACGGTTGGGGGCAATCAGCCCCAGCATTTT
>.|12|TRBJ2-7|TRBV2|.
CASRAGPDEQYF
TGTGCCAGCAGAGCGGGCCCGGACGAGCAGTACTTC
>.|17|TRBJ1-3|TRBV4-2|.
CASSQETARHSGNTIYF
TGTGCCAGCAGCCAAGAGACAGCCCGTCATTCTGGAAACACCATATATTTT
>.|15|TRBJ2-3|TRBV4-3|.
CASSQDGASSDTQYF
TGCGCCAGCAGCCAAGATGGGGCCTCCTCAGATACGCAGTATTTT
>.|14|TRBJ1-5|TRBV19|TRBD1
CASSEQGAGQPQHF
TGTGCCAGTAGTGAACAGGGGGCCGGGCAGCCCCAGCATTTT
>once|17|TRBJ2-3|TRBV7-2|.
CASSIRVANPGTDTQYF
TGTGCCAGCAGCATAAGGGTGGCCAACCCTGGCACAGATACGCAGTATTTT
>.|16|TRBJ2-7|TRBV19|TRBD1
CASSTMRTGTSYEQYF
TGTGCCAGTAGTACAATGAGGACAGGGACCTCCTACGAGCAGTACTTC
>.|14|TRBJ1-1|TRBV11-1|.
CASSFSGGDTEAFF
TGTGCCAGCAGCTTCTCCGGGGGAGACACTGAAGCTTTCTTT
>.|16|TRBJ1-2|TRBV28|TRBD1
CASSLETGRVKDGYTF
TGTGCCAGCAGCCTCGAGACAGGGAGGGTTAAGGATGGCTACACCTTC
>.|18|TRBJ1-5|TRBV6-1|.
CASSVPTGALDSNQPQHF
TGTGCCAGCAGTGTGCCTACCGGGGCCTTAGATAGCAATCAGCCCCAGCATTTT
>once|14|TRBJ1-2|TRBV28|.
CASSLEGEGYGYTF
TGTGCCAGCAGTTTGGAGGGAGAGGGCTATGGCTACACCTTC
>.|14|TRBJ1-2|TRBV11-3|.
CASSRRTASYGYTF
TGTGCCAGCAGCCGCCGGACAGCCTCCTATGGCTACACCTTC
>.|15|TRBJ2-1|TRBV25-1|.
CASIGREVFGNEQFF
TGTGCCAGCATCGGCAGGGAGGTTTTTGGGAATGAGCAGTTCTTC
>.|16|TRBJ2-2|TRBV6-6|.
CASRPPGRASTGELFF
TGTGCCAGCAGACCCCCCGGGCGCGCGTCCACCGGGGAGCTGTTTTTT
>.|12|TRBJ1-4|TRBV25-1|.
CASTGRAEKLFF
TGTGCCAGCACTGGCAGGGCTGAAAAACTGTTTTTT
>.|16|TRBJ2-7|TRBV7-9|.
CASSFEGGGAPYEQYF
TGTGCCAGCAGCTTCGAGGGCGGGGGCGCACCCTACGAGCAGTACTTC
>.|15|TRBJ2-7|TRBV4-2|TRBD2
CASSLGTSGGSEQYF
TGTGCCAGCAGCCTCGGGACTAGCGGGGGAAGTGAGCAGTACTTC
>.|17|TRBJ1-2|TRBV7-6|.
CASSPTAHPGGADGYTF
TGTGCCAGCAGCCCCACCGCCCACCCTGGAGGGGCGGATGGCTACACCTTC
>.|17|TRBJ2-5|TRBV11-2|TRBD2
CASSPRFTERGGETQYF
TGTGCCAGCAGCCCCCGGTTCACTGAGCGGGGGGGAGAGACCCAGTACTTC
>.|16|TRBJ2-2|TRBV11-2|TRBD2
CASSPPQGGYTGELFF
TGTGCCAGCAGCCCACCCCAGGGAGGGTACACCGGGGAGCTGTTTTTT